The sequence of this TCR beta chain was determined in a study of blood T cell repertoires in COVID-19. Sequenced by immunoSEQ multiplex PCR; TCRdb stores in-frame clones only, minus some. Among approximately 140,000 clones, about 86% were seen once, and the ten largest hold 2% to 2.5%. Germline V gene lookup returns CDR1 WNHNN and CDR2 SYGVQD (reference sequence). The CDR3 contains 14 residues. Between the trimmed V and J ends, which lost 4 bases and 0 bases, there was a span of 7 bases. The chain employs TRBV10-1 and TRBJ1-3, with D unclear. This TCR was recovered from a woman in her fifties or sixties who had recovered from COVID-19. Sequencing input: PBMCs or T cells enriched from blood (not recorded which). The CDR3 region has the DNA TGCGCCAGCAGTGCCCGGGACTCTGGAAACACCATATATTTT. This encodes CASSARDSGNTIYF.